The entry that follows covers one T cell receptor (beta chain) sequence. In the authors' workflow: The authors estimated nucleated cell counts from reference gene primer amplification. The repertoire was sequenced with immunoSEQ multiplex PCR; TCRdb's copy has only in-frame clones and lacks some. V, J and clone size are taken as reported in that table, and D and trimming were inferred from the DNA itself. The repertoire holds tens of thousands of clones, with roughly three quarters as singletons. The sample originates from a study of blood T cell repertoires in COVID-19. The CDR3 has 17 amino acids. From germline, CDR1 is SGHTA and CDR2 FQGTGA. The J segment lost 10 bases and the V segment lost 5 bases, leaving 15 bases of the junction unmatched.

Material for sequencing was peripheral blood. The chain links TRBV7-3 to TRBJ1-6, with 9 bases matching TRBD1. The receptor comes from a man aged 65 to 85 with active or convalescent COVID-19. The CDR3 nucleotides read TGTGCCAGCAGCATGCGGGACAGGGTTAAATTTGGATCACCCCTCCACTTT. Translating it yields CASSMRDRVKFGSPLHF. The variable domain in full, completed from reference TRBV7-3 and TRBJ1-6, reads GAGVSQTPSNKVTEKGKYVELRCDPISGHTALYWYRQSLGQGPEFLIYFQGTGAADDSGLPNDRFFAVRPEGSVSTLKIQRTERGDSAVYLCASSMRDRVKFGSPLHFGNGTRLTVT.